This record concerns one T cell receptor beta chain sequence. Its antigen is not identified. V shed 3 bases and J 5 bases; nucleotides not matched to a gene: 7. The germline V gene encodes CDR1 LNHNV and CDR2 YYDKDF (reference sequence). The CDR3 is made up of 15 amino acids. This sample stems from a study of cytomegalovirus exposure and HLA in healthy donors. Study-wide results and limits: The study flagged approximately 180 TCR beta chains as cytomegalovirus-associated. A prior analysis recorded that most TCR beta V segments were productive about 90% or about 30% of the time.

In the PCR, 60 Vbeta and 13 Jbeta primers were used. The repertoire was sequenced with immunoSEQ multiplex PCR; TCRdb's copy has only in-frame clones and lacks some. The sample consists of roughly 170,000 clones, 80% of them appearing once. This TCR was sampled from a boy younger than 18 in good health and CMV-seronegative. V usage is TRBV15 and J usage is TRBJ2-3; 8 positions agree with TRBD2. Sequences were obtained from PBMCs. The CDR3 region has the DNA TGTGCCACCAGCAGTATAGCGGGGACCAGAGATACGCAGTATTTT. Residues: CATSSIAGTRDTQYF.